This T cell receptor (beta chain) was sequenced during a study of blood T cell repertoires in COVID-19. Study background: T cells, B-cell-depleted T cells, or PBMCs supplied cDNA or gDNA.

Per the study methods: Scientists estimated how many nucleated cells there were by amplifying reference gene primers. Using immunoSEQ multiplex PCR, the repertoire was profiled, and TCRdb retains in-frame clones only, with some absent. V, J and clone size are taken as reported in that table, and D and trimming were inferred from the DNA itself. The sample lists around 310,000 clones; around 89% were seen once. CDR1 is SGHTA, CDR2 FQGNSA, per germline. V was pared by 5 bases and J by 3 bases, with 3 bases of the junction left unmatched. The CDR3 covers 15 residues. Seattle patients were enrolled while actively infected and followed longitudinally.

This sequence joins TRBV7-2 and TRBJ2-1; TRBD2 matches at 11 bases. Material: peripheral blood. The clonotype comes from a woman between 35 and 50 years old with COVID-19, enrolled during active disease. The CDR3 sequence is CASSRGLADYNEQFF. The CDR3 DNA reads TGTGCCAGCAGCAGGGGACTAGCGGACTACAATGAGCAGTTCTTC.